This TCR beta chain was recorded in a study of shared clonotypes between healthy human individuals. Study findings and constraints: On the whole, naive subsets had larger estimated richness than memory subsets had. The diversity represented, both genetic and in exposure history, was limited by few donors.

DNA at around 200 ng, 25,000 to 35,000 T cell genomes, went into sorted-subset replicate PCRs. The data were produced by immunoSEQ multiplex PCR, yet TCRdb's version contains in-frame clones alone and is incomplete. Among roughly 1,000,000 clones, around 82% were seen once, and the ten largest hold roughly 0.61%. Germline V gene lookup returns CDR1 SGHTA and CDR2 FQGTGA. The CDR3 is made up of 13 amino acids. V was cut by 2 bases and J by 8 bases, with 10 bases left in between. Concerning this clone itself: Its target is not known.

The material sequenced was memory CD4+ T cells from PBMCs. This sample's subset: CD45RA-negative fraction. The sequence was collected from a man between 18 and 35 years old in good health. Some clones in this sample may be carry-over from other donors' samples. The chain carries TRBV7-3 and TRBJ1-3, with D unresolved. The CDR3: CASSLGPRDTIYF. The CDR3 region has the DNA TGTGCCAGCAGCTTAGGACCAAGGGACACCATATATTTT.